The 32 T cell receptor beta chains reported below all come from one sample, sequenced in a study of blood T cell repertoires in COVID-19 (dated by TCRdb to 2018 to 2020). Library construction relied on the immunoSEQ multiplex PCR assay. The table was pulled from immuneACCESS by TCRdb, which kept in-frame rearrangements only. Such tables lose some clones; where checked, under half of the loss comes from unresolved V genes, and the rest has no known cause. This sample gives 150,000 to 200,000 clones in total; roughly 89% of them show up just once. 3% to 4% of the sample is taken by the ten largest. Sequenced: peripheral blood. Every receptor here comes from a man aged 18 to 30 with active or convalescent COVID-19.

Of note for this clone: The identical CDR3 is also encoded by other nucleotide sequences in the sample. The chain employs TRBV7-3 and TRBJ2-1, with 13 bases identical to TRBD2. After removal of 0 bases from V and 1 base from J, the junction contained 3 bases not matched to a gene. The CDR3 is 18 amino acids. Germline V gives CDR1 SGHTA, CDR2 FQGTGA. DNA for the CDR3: TGTGCCAGCAGCTTAACCGGGACTAGCGGGGATTCCTACAATGAGCAGTTCTTC. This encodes CASSLTGTSGDSYNEQFF.

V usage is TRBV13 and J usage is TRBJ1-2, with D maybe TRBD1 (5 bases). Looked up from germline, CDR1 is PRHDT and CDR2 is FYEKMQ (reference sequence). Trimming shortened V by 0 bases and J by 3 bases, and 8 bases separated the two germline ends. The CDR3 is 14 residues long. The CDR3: CASSLGDRYYGYTF. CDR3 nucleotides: TGTGCCAGCAGCTTAGGCGACAGATACTATGGCTACACCTTC.

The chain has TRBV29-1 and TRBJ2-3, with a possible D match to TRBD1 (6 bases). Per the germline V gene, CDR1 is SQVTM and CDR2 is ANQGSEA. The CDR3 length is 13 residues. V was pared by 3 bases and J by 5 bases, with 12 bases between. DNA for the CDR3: TGCAGCGTTGATAGGGTGACAGGAGATACGCAGTATTTT. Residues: CSVDRVTGDTQYF.

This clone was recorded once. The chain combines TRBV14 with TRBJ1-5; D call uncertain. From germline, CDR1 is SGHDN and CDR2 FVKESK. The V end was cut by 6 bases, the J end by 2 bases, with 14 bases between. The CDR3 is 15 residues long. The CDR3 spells CASSPRASGNQPQHF. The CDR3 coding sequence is TGTGCCAGCAGTCCGAGGGCATCGGGCAATCAGCCCCAGCATTTT.

CDR3 nucleotide sequence: TGTGCCAGCAGTTACGAGGGCCCTAGCTATGGCTACACCTTC. Its translation is CASSYEGPSYGYTF. The V call is TRBV6-5, the J call TRBJ1-2; D gene unclear. The CDR3 consists of 14 residues. The germline gives CDR1 MNHEY, CDR2 SVGAGI. The ends were cut back, 2 bases at V and 4 bases at J, with 11 bases in the middle.

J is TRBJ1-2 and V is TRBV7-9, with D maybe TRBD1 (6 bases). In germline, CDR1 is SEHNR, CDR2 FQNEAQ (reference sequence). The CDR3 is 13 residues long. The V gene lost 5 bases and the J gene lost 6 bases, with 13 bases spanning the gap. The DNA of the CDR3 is TGTGCCAGCAGCCCCGGGACACCCCATGGCTACACCTTC. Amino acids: CASSPGTPHGYTF.

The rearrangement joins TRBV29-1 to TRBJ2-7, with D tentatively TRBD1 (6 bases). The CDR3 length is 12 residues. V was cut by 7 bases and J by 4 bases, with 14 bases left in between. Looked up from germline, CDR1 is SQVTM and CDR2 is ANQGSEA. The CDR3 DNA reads TGCAGCGCCGTCGGACAGTTATACGAGCAGTACTTC. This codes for CSAVGQLYEQYF.

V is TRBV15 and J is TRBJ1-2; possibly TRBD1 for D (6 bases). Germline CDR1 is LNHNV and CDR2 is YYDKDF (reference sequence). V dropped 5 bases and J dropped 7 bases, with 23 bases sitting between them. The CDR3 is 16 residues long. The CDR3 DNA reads TGTGCCACCAGCGGACGGTGGGGGGGCGGGTCTCGTGGCTACACCTTC. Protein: CATSGRWGGGSRGYTF.

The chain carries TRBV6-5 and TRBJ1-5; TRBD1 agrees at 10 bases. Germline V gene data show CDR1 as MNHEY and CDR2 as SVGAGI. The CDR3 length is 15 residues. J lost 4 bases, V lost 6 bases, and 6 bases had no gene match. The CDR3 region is CASRTGTGANQPQHF. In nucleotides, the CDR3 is TGTGCCAGCAGAACCGGGACAGGGGCAAATCAGCCCCAGCATTTT.

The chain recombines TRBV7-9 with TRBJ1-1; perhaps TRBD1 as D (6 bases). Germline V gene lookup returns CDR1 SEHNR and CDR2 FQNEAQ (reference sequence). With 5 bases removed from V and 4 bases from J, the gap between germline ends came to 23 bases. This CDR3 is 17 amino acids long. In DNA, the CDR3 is TGTGCCAGCAGCCAATTTATAACAGGGTGGGTCCCCACTGAAGCTTTCTTT. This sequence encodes CASSQFITGWVPTEAFF.

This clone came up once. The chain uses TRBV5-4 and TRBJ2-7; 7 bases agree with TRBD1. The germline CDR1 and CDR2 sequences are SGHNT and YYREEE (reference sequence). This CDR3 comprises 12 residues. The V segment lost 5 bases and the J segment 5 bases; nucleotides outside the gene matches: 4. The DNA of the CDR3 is TGTGCCAGCAGACGACAGGGAAACGAGCAGTACGTC. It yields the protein CASRRQGNEQYV.

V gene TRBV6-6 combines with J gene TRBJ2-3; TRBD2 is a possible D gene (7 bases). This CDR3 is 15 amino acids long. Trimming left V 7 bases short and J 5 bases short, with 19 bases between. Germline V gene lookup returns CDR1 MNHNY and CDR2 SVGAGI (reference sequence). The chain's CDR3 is CASTQGGGRGDTQYF. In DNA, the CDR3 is TGTGCCAGCACCCAAGGGGGGGGCCGGGGAGATACGCAGTATTTT.

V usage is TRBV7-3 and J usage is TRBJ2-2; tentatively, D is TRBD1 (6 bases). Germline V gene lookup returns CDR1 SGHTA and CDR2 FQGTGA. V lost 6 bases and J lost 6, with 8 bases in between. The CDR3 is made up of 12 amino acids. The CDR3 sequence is CASSTGSGELFF. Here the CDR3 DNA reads TGTGCCAGCAGTACAGGGTCCGGGGAGCTGTTTTTT.

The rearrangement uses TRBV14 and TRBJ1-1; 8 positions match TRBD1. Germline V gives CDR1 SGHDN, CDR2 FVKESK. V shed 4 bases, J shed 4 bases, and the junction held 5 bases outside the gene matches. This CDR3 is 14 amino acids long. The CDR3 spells CASSPRQGTTEAFF. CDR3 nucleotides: TGTGCCAGCAGCCCGAGACAGGGGACCACTGAAGCTTTCTTT.

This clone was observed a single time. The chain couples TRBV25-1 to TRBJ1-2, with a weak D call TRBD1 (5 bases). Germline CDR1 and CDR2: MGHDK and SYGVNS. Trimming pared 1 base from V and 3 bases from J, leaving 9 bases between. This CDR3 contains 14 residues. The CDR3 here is CASSESPGHYGYTF. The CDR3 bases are TGTGCCAGCAGTGAATCCCCAGGGCACTATGGCTACACCTTC.

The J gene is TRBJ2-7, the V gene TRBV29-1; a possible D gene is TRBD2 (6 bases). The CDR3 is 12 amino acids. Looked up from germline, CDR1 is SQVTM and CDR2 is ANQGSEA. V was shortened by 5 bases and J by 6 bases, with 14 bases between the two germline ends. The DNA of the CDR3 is TGCAGCGTTACAGACCCGACTAGCGAGCAGTACGTC. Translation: CSVTDPTSEQYV.

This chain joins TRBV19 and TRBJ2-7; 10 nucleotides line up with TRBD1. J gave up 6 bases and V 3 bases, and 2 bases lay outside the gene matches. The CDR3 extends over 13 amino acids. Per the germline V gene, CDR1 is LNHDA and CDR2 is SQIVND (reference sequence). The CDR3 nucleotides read TGTGCCAGTAGTATGGGGGACAGGGGCGAGCAGTACGTC. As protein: CASSMGDRGEQYV.

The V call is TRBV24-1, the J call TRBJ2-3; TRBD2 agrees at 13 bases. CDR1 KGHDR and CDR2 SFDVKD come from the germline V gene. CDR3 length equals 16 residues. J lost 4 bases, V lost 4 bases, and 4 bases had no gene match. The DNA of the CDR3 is TGTGCCACCAGTGACCGACTAGCGGGAGGTTCAGATACGCAGTATTTT. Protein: CATSDRLAGGSDTQYF.

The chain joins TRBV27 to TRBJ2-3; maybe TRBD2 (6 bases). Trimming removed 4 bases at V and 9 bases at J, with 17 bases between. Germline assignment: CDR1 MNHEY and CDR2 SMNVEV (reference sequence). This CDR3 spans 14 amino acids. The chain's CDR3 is CASSSLLLAGTQYF. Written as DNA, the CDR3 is TGTGCCAGCAGTTCCTTATTGTTGGCGGGGACGCAGTATTTT.

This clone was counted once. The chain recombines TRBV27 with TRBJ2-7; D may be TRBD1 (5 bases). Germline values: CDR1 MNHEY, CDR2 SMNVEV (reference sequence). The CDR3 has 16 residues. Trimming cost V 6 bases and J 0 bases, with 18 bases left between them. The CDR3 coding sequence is TGTGCCAGCAGCCGAAGGGGTGCAGGGAACTCCTACGAGCAGTACTTC. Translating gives CASSRRGAGNSYEQYF.

Here the CDR3 reads CASSRSADTEAFF. The DNA for the CDR3 is TGTGCCAGCAGCCGTTCGGCGGACACTGAAGCTTTCTTT. The V and J genes are TRBV3-1 (or the pseudogene TRBV3-2) and TRBJ1-1; no clear D gene. Per germline, CDR1 LGHDT and CDR2 YNNKEL (reference sequence). V was shortened by 4 bases and J by 3 bases, with 9 bases between the two germline ends. There are 13 residues in the CDR3.

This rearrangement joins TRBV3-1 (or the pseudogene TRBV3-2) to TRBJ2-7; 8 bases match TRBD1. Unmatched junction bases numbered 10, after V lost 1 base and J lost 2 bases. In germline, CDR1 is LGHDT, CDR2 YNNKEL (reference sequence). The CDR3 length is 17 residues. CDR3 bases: TGTGCCAGCAGCCAAGGGGTGTGGCAGGGGGCCACCTACGAGCAGTACGTC. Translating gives CASSQGVWQGATYEQYV.

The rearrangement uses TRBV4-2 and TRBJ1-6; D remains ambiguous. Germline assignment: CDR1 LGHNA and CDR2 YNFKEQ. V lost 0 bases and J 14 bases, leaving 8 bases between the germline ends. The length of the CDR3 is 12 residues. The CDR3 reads CASSQDLFALHF. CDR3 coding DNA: TGTGCCAGCAGCCAAGACCTGTTTGCCCTCCACTTT.

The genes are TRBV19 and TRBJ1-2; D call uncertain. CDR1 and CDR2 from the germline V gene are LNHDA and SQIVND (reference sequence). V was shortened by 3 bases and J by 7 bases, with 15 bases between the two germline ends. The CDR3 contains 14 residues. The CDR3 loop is CASSIRSVQRGYTF. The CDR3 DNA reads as TGTGCCAGTAGTATTCGATCGGTCCAACGTGGCTACACCTTC.

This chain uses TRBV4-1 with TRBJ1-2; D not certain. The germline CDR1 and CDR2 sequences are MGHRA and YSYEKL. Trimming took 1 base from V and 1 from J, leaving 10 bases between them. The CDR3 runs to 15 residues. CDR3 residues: CASSQVFSNNYGYTF. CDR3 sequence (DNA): TGCGCCAGCAGCCAAGTCTTTAGTAATAACTATGGCTACACCTTC.

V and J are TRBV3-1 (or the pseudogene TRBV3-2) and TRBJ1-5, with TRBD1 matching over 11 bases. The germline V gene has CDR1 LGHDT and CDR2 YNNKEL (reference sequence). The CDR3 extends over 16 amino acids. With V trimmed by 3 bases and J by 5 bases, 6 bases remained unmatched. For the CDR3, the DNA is TGTGCCAGCAGCCAGTCCCGGGACAGGGGGTATCAGCCCCAGCATTTT. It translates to CASSQSRDRGYQPQHF.

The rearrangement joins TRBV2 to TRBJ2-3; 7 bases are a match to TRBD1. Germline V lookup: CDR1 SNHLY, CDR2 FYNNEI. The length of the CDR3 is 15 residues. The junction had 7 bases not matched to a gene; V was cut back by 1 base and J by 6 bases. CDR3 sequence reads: CASSEVWTGLDTQYF. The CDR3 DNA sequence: TGTGCCAGCAGTGAAGTATGGACAGGCCTGGATACGCAGTATTTT.

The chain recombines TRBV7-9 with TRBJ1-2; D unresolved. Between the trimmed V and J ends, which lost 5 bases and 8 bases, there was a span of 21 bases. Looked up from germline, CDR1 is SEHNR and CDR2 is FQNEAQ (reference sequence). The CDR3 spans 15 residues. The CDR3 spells CASSPLPDSVRGYTF. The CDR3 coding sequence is TGTGCCAGCAGCCCCCTACCGGACTCTGTCCGGGGCTACACCTTC.

CDR3 DNA sequence: TGTGCCAGCACGAGTGTGGGGACAGGGGTAACTGAAGCTTTCTTT. It encodes CASTSVGTGVTEAFF. This chain joins TRBV27 and TRBJ1-1; 10 positions agree with TRBD1. J lost 5 bases, V lost 7 bases, and 10 bases had no gene match. CDR1 and CDR2 from the germline V gene are MNHEY and SMNVEV (reference sequence). This CDR3 has 15 residues.

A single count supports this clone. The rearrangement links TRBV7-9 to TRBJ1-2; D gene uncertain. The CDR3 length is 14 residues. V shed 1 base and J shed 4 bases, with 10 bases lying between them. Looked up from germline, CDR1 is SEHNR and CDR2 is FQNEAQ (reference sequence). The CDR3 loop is CASSLDLNGYGYTF. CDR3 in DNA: TGTGCCAGCAGCTTAGATCTAAATGGCTATGGCTACACCTTC.

CDR3 region: CAWSLTSGRAGAYNEQFF. Here the CDR3 DNA reads TGTGCCTGGAGTTTGACTAGCGGGAGGGCCGGGGCCTACAATGAGCAGTTCTTC. This rearrangement joins TRBV30 to TRBJ2-1; 14 bases line up with TRBD2. J was trimmed by 2 bases and V by 2 bases; bases with no gene match: 8. The length of the CDR3 is 18 residues. Looked up from germline, CDR1 is GTSNPN and CDR2 is SVGIG (reference sequence).

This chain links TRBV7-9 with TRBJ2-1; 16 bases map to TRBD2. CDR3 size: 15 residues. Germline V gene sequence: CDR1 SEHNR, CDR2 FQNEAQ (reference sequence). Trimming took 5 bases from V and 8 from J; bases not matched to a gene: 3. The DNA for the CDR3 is TGTGCCAGCAGCCTAGGGACTAGCGGGGGGGATGAGCAGTTCTTC. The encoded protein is CASSLGTSGGDEQFF. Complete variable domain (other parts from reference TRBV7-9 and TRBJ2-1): DTGVSQNPRHKITKRGQNVTFRCDPISEHNRLYWYRQTLGQGPEFLTYFQNEAQLEKSRLLSDRFSAERPKGSFSTLEIQRTEQGDSAMYLCASSLGTSGGDEQFFGPGTRLTVL.